The 22 T cell receptor beta chains below were found in one sample sequenced in a study of blood T cell repertoires in COVID-19. Profiling relied on immunoSEQ multiplex PCR, and the TCRdb table lists in-frame clones only, not all of them. Seen here are hundreds of thousands of clones, 85% to 90% observed once, and the top ten hold around 6%. Sequenced material: peripheral blood. These TCRs come from a woman aged 45-65 years with COVID-19, enrolled during active disease.

The chain employs TRBV5-1 and TRBJ2-1; TRBD2 matches 7 bases. This CDR3 region has 13 residues. Per germline, CDR1 SGHRS and CDR2 YFSETQ. V lost 4 bases and J lost 15; bases outside the gene matches: 13. The CDR3 sequence: CASSVDWREMGFF. For the CDR3, the DNA is TGCGCCAGCAGCGTCGATTGGCGGGAGATGGGGTTCTTC.

CDR3 loop: CASSLDRTSWGYTF. The DNA of the CDR3 is TGTGCCAGCAGCTTGGACCGGACATCTTGGGGCTACACCTTC. The rearrangement uses TRBV5-4 and TRBJ1-2; possibly TRBD1 for D (5 bases). The germline V gene has CDR1 SGHNT and CDR2 YYREEE (reference sequence). This CDR3 is built from 14 residues. The germline V and J ends were trimmed by 0 bases and 8 bases, with 14 bases remaining between them.

V and J are TRBV6-2 or TRBV6-3 and TRBJ2-7; no clear D gene. Germline V CDR1 and CDR2: MNHEY, SVGEGT. The CDR3 consists of 17 residues. V dropped 5 bases and J dropped 0 bases, with 20 bases sitting between them. The CDR3 DNA is TGTGCCAGCAGTGATTCACCTCATGAGGCAATCTCCTACGAGCAGTACTTC. Protein sequence: CASSDSPHEAISYEQYF.

This chain links TRBV7-9 with TRBJ1-1; tentatively, D is TRBD1 (6 bases). The CDR3 covers 16 residues. V lost 5 bases and J 6 bases, leaving 22 bases between the germline ends. Per germline, CDR1 SEHNR and CDR2 FQNEAQ (reference sequence). The CDR3 nucleotides read TGTGCCAGCAGCCCCAAAAGGGCGGGGGCCCTCCCTGAAGCTTTCTTT. It yields the protein CASSPKRAGALPEAFF.

V and J are TRBV4-1 and TRBJ2-3, with TRBD2 identical over 7 bases. Germline values: CDR1 MGHRA, CDR2 YSYEKL. J gave up 3 bases and V 8 bases, and 17 bases lay outside the gene matches. The CDR3 is 17 amino acids. CDR3 amino acids: CASRVGEAGARTDTQYF. DNA of the CDR3: TGCGCCAGCCGAGTGGGGGAGGCGGGAGCAAGGACAGATACGCAGTATTTT.

There are a few counts of this clone. The V call is TRBV6-5, the J call TRBJ2-3; 10 bases line up with TRBD2. The germline gives CDR1 MNHEY, CDR2 SVGAGI. This CDR3 comprises 15 residues. J lost 7 bases, V lost 4 bases, and 8 bases had no gene match. CDR3 nucleotide sequence: TGTGCCAGCAGTTCCCGGACTAGCGGAAGAAATACGCAGTATTTT. Amino acids: CASSSRTSGRNTQYF.

The CDR3 here is CASSEDLGAFF. DNA for the CDR3: TGTGCCAGCAGTGAAGATCTCGGAGCTTTCTTT. The chain is built from TRBV6-1 and TRBJ1-1; D is undetermined. Germline assignment: CDR1 MNHNS and CDR2 SASEGT. The CDR3 spans 11 residues. Trimming removed 1 base from V and 10 bases from J, with 7 bases in between.

A few counts support this clone. In DNA, the CDR3 is TGTGCCAGCTCCCCCATCGGGGGGGCGTTTAAGTCGGCGAACTATGGCTACACCTTC. Translation: CASSPIGGAFKSANYGYTF. The chain recombines TRBV18 with TRBJ1-2; tentative D call: TRBD1 (6 bases). Trimming shortened V by 6 bases and J by 2 bases, and 28 bases separated the two germline ends. Per germline, CDR1 KGHSH and CDR2 LQKENI. CDR3 length: 19 amino acids.

This clone appeared a single time. The chain employs TRBV6-5 and TRBJ1-1; TRBD1 might be the D (5 bases). This CDR3 comprises 12 residues. The V gene lost 5 bases and the J gene lost 6 bases, with 10 bases spanning the gap. Germline CDR1 is MNHEY and CDR2 is SVGAGI. CDR3 in amino acids: CASSRQPPEAFF. The DNA of the CDR3 is TGTGCCAGCAGTCGACAGCCTCCTGAAGCTTTCTTT.

The rearrangement joins TRBV5-4 to TRBJ1-2; 8 bases match TRBD1. Germline V gives CDR1 SGHNT, CDR2 YYREEE (reference sequence). V gave up 0 bases and J gave up 8 bases; unmatched junction bases: 6. The CDR3 length is 14 residues. The CDR3 sequence: CASSLAGGSGGYTF. The CDR3 coding sequence is TGTGCCAGCAGCTTGGCAGGGGGCTCAGGGGGCTACACCTTC.

This clone was seen a handful of times. The genes are TRBV29-1 and TRBJ1-2; TRBD1 matches 7 bases. Germline lookup yields CDR1 SQVTM and CDR2 ANQGSEA. V trimming: 7 bases; J trimming: 12 bases; junction bases outside the gene matches: 11. The CDR3 length is 11 residues. The DNA for the CDR3 is TGCAGCGCAAGACAGGGCCCTTTCGACACCTTC. Its translation is CSARQGPFDTF.

This clone has just one count. V usage is TRBV5-6 and J usage is TRBJ1-1; tentative D call: TRBD1 (5 bases). V was pared by 6 bases and J by 5 bases, with 26 bases between. The CDR3 is made up of 17 amino acids. The germline gives CDR1 SGHDT, CDR2 YYEEEE. CDR3 DNA sequence: TGTGCCAGCACGAATAGGGCGGGGGGTTTGGGACGGACTGAAGCTTTCTTT. It codes for CASTNRAGGLGRTEAFF.

Here the CDR3 DNA reads TGTGCCAGCCTAGTCGAGACAGGGAATGGCTACACCTTC. Residues: CASLVETGNGYTF. The genes are TRBV2 and TRBJ1-2, with 7 nucleotides matching TRBD1. CDR1 is SNHLY, CDR2 FYNNEI, per germline. The J segment lost 6 bases and the V segment lost 8 bases, leaving 9 bases of the junction unmatched. This CDR3 is 13 amino acids long.

The chain joins TRBV30 to TRBJ1-2, with TRBD1 matching 8 bases. The CDR3 contains 15 residues. Per germline, CDR1 GTSNPN and CDR2 SVGIG (reference sequence). The J segment lost 4 bases and the V segment lost 8 bases, leaving 15 bases of the junction unmatched. CDR3 nucleotides: TGTGCCGGGGACCAGGGGGCCGGGCGCAGCTATGGCTACACCTTC. Its protein product is CAGDQGAGRSYGYTF.

CDR3 protein: CASSYPSQGHDYGYTF. DNA of the CDR3: TGTGCCAGCAGTTACCCTTCACAGGGGCATGACTATGGCTACACCTTC. The rearrangement uses TRBV6-2 or TRBV6-3 and TRBJ1-2; TRBD1 agrees at 7 bases. The CDR3 length is 16 residues. The germline V gene encodes CDR1 MNHEY and CDR2 SVGEGT. V was clipped by 2 bases and J by 3 bases; unmatched bases: 9.

The chain uses TRBV6-5 and TRBJ2-5; the match to TRBD1 covers 9 bases. J was trimmed by 5 bases and V by 6 bases; bases with no gene match: 4. There are 13 residues in the CDR3. Germline CDR1 reads MNHEY; CDR2 reads SVGAGI. The DNA for the CDR3 is TGTGCCAGCAGGGGGACAGGGAGGGAGACCCAGTACTTC. Translated, it gives CASRGTGRETQYF.

The CDR3 sequence is CATSDLGVGDRGVNEQFF. The CDR3 DNA reads as TGTGCCACCAGTGATTTGGGAGTAGGGGACAGGGGTGTTAATGAGCAGTTCTTC. The chain employs TRBV24-1 and TRBJ2-1; 10 bases fit TRBD1. Germline V gene data show CDR1 as KGHDR and CDR2 as SFDVKD. The ends lost 0 bases at V and 7 bases at J; junction bases unmatched: 11. The length of the CDR3 is 18 residues.

This clone was seen a few times. V and J are TRBV5-8 and TRBJ1-2; D is possibly TRBD1 (5 bases). CDR1 and CDR2 from the germline V gene are SGHTS and YDEGEE. The ends were cut back, 1 base at V and 3 bases at J, with 7 bases in the middle. This CDR3 contains 13 residues. CDR3 in amino acids: CASSLLQDYGYTF. The CDR3 coding sequence is TGTGCCAGCAGCTTGCTACAGGACTATGGCTACACCTTC. The variable domain in full, with the rest retrieved from reference TRBV5-8 and TRBJ1-2, is EAGVTQSPTHLIKTRGQQATLRCSPISGHTSVYWYQQALGLGLQFLLWYDEGEERNRGNFPPRFSGRQFPNYSSELNVNALELEDSALYLCASSLLQDYGYTFGSGTRLTVV.

J is TRBJ2-3 and V is TRBV27, with 9 nucleotides matching TRBD1. The CDR3 has 17 residues. The junction had 8 bases not matched to a gene; V was cut back by 3 bases and J by 1 base. Germline CDR1 is MNHEY and CDR2 is SMNVEV (reference sequence). The CDR3 DNA is TGTGCCAGCAGTTTCCTACAGGGGGCCCGGGGCACAGATACGCAGTATTTT. Encoded protein: CASSFLQGARGTDTQYF.

The chain joins TRBV19 to TRBJ2-1, with D maybe TRBD2 (5 bases). The CDR3 extends over 13 amino acids. V lost 3 bases and J 14 bases, leaving 17 bases between the germline ends. Germline values: CDR1 LNHDA, CDR2 SQIVND (reference sequence). The CDR3 DNA reads as TGTGCCAGTAGTATCGGAGAGGGCGGCACTGAGTTCTTC. The encoded protein is CASSIGEGGTEFF.

The chain employs TRBV5-6 and TRBJ2-7, with 9 positions matching TRBD1. Losses at the gene ends were 5 bases for V and 3 bases for J; bases not matched to a gene: 6. Germline CDR1 SGHDT, CDR2 YYEEEE. This CDR3 is 14 amino acids long. Here the CDR3 DNA reads TGTGCCAGCAGTTGGGGGACAGGGATCTACGAGCAGTACTTC. Protein sequence: CASSWGTGIYEQYF.

V and J are TRBV6-1 and TRBJ2-2; 8 bases line up with TRBD1. Trimming took 3 bases from V and 7 from J; bases not matched to a gene: 4. The CDR3 runs 14 residues. Germline V gene sequence: CDR1 MNHNS, CDR2 SASEGT. The CDR3 loop is CASSDDRGSGELFF. The CDR3 nucleotides read TGTGCCAGCAGTGACGACAGGGGTAGCGGGGAGCTGTTTTTT.